What follows is one T cell receptor (beta chain) and its context. The antigen is unknown. The repertoire was sequenced with immunoSEQ multiplex PCR; TCRdb's copy has only in-frame clones and lacks some. Here the sample spans roughly 120,000 clones, 90% to 95% being singletons. This sample is drawn from a study of T cell responses to AZD1222 COVID-19 vaccine. Germline CDR1 reads LGHDT; CDR2 reads YNNKEL (reference sequence). This CDR3 has 18 residues. V was pared by 0 bases and J by 6 bases, with 24 bases between. The study's findings and limits: A mostly white British donor set with more females was recruited, and clonal diversity was possibly underestimated. Spike-specific TCR depth and breadth grew after two AZD1222 doses. Sampling captured repertoires only after the peak T cell response.

This receptor was taken from an adult in good health. The chain combines TRBV3-1 (or the pseudogene TRBV3-2) with TRBJ2-7, with D uncertain. The sample was peripheral blood, taken on day 0 of AZD1222 vaccination. CDR3 nucleotide sequence: TGTGCCAGCAGCCAAGATCTGGCAGGCCTCCCTCCAGTGGGCGAGCAGTACTTC. Protein sequence: CASSQDLAGLPPVGEQYF.